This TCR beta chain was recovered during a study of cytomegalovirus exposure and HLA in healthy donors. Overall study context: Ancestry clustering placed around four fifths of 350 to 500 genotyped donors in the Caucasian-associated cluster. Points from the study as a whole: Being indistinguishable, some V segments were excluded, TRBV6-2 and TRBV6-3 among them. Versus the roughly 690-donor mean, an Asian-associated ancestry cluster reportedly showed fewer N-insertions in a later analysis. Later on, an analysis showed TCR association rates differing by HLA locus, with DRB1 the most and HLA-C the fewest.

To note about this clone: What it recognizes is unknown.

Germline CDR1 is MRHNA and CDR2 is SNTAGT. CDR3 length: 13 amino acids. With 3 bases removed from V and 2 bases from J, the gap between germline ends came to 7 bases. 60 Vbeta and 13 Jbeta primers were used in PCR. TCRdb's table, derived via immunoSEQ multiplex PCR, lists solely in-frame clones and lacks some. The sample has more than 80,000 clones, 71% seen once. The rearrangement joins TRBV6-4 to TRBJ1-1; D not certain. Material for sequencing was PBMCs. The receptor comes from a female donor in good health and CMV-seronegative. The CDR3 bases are TGTGCCAGCAGTGATAGACAAAACACTGAAGCTTTCTTT. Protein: CASSDRQNTEAFF.